This record looks at one T cell receptor (beta chain) sequence and its context. What it binds is unknown. Clones were read by immunoSEQ multiplex PCR, and TCRdb kept only the in-frame ones, dropping some. The sample lists 110,000 to 150,000 clones, roughly 90% seen once, with more than 10% in the top ten. CDR3 size: 11 residues. Germline V lookup: CDR1 MDHEN, CDR2 SYDVKM. Germline trimming cut 8 bases from V and 4 bases from J; bases unmatched to any gene: 2. These data originate in a study of cytotoxic CD8 clonotypes in ibrutinib-treated CLL. General study results and limits: Clonality was higher at baseline than in age-matched healthy donors and tracked circulating CD8+ T-cell counts.

This specimen was PBMCs, taken after 12 months of ibrutinib treatment. The clonotype originates from a human donor with chronic lymphocytic leukemia. The chain has TRBV28 and TRBJ2-7; 7 bases line up with TRBD2. CDR3 amino acids: CASRREYEQYF. CDR3 nucleotides: TGTGCCAGCCGGCGGGAGTACGAGCAGTACTTC.